These 30 T cell receptor beta chains originate from one sample sequenced in a study of OX40 agonist ivuxolimab in advanced cancers. Profiling relied on immunoSEQ multiplex PCR, and the TCRdb table lists in-frame clones only, not all of them. The table includes 20,000 to 30,000 clones, around 67% detected once. The material was CD4+ or CD8+ T cells sorted from blood, obtained in a trial of the OX40 agonist ivuxolimab. The receptors stem from an adult with an advanced solid tumor such as melanoma, head and neck, liver or kidney cancer.

The chain employs TRBV15 and TRBJ2-1, with D unresolved. Per the germline V gene, CDR1 is LNHNV and CDR2 is YYDKDF (reference sequence). The CDR3 sequence is 12 residues long. V lost 1 base and J lost 5, with 3 bases in between. CDR3 protein: CATSRANNEQFF. The CDR3 DNA reads as TGTGCCACCAGCAGAGCTAACAATGAGCAGTTCTTC.

The V and J genes are TRBV27 and TRBJ2-1; no firm D call. Germline-derived CDR1 and CDR2 are MNHEY and SMNVEV (reference sequence). The CDR3 covers 15 residues. Trimming left V 4 bases short and J 0 bases short, with 10 bases between. CDR3: CASSSDLSSYNEQFF. The CDR3, as DNA: TGTGCCAGCAGTTCCGACCTGAGCTCCTACAATGAGCAGTTCTTC.

The chain carries TRBV2 and TRBJ2-3; D perhaps matches TRBD2 (6 bases). This CDR3 region has 14 residues. Germline lookup yields CDR1 SNHLY and CDR2 FYNNEI. V lost 3 bases to trimming and J lost 7 bases, with 14 bases between them. The CDR3 reads CASSEAGSLNTQYF. CDR3 bases: TGTGCCAGCAGTGAGGCCGGGAGCTTGAATACGCAGTATTTT. Combining the CDR3 with reference TRBV2 and TRBJ2-3 gives the whole variable domain EPEVTQTPSHQVTQMGQEVILRCVPISNHLYFYWYRQILGQKVEFLVSFYNNEISEKSEIFDDQFSVERPDGSNFTLKIRSTKLEDSAMYFCASSEAGSLNTQYFGPGTRLTVL.

This rearrangement joins TRBV13 to TRBJ2-7; possibly TRBD1 for D (6 bases). Trimming pared 5 bases from V and 2 bases from J, leaving 19 bases between. CDR3 size: 16 residues. Germline V gene lookup returns CDR1 PRHDT and CDR2 FYEKMQ (reference sequence). The CDR3 DNA reads TGTGCCAGCAGCACAGATGGGGGCGCAAGGGCCTACGAGCAGTACTTC. It is translated as CASSTDGGARAYEQYF.

The gene calls are TRBV7-9 and TRBJ1-1; D gene uncertain. The V and J ends lost 7 bases and 1 base respectively, with 4 bases between them. The germline V gene has CDR1 SEHNR and CDR2 FQNEAQ (reference sequence). This CDR3 contains 11 residues. The CDR3 reads CASKGNTEAFF. In nucleotides, the CDR3 is TGTGCCAGCAAGGGGAACACTGAAGCTTTCTTT. The full variable domain, in which reference TRBV7-9 and TRBJ1-1 provide the parts outside the CDR3, is DTGVSQNPRHKITKRGQNVTFRCDPISEHNRLYWYRQTLGQGPEFLTYFQNEAQLEKSRLLSDRFSAERPKGSFSTLEIQRTEQGDSAMYLCASKGNTEAFFGQGTRLTVV.

The genes are TRBV27 and TRBJ2-5; D ambiguous. The CDR3 loop spans 11 amino acids. Germline CDR1 reads MNHEY; CDR2 reads SMNVEV (reference sequence). V was clipped by 8 bases and J by 5 bases, with 9 bases between them. CDR3 amino acids: CASLHLETQYF. The CDR3 DNA sequence: TGTGCCAGCTTACACCTGGAGACCCAGTACTTC.

This chain uses TRBV4-3 with TRBJ2-3; no definite D call. This CDR3 spans 14 amino acids. The V end was cut by 1 base, the J end by 5 bases, with 10 bases between. Germline-derived CDR1 and CDR2 are LGHNA and YSLEER. The CDR3 coding sequence is TGCGCCAGCAGCCAAGGTGTTGGTGGAGATACGCAGTATTTT. It is translated as CASSQGVGGDTQYF.

The chain has TRBV30 and TRBJ2-1; D unclear. V lost 0 bases and J lost 7, with 7 bases in between. The germline V gene encodes CDR1 GTSNPN and CDR2 SVGIG (reference sequence). The CDR3 consists of 12 residues. The CDR3 protein is CAWSVGPNEQFF. As DNA, the CDR3 is TGTGCCTGGAGTGTCGGACCAAATGAGCAGTTCTTC.

This clone was recorded only once. The chain couples TRBV5-4 to TRBJ2-3; 9 bases agree with TRBD2. V shed 0 bases, J shed 2 bases, and the junction held 4 bases outside the gene matches. This CDR3 is 16 amino acids long. Germline CDR1 SGHNT, CDR2 YYREEE (reference sequence). The CDR3 DNA is TGTGCCAGCAGCTTGGTGGCGGGGGGGCCCACAGATACGCAGTATTTT. Its translation: CASSLVAGGPTDTQYF.

The chain carries TRBV4-1 and TRBJ2-1, with 11 bases identical to TRBD2. CDR3 length equals 15 residues. The trim removed 6 bases at V and 6 bases at J, leaving 7 bases unmatched. Per germline, CDR1 MGHRA and CDR2 YSYEKL. DNA of the CDR3: TGCGCCAGCAGGGATACTAGCGGGGGAGGCAATGAGCAGTTCTTC. It codes for CASRDTSGGGNEQFF.

The V gene is TRBV19, the J gene TRBJ1-5; TRBD1 might be the D (6 bases). Germline CDR1 reads LNHDA; CDR2 reads SQIVND (reference sequence). This CDR3 has 15 residues. V lost 3 bases and J 5 bases, leaving 14 bases between the germline ends. The CDR3 nucleotides read TGTGCCAGTAGTATCTACAGGGTTATGGATCAGCCCCAGCATTTT. This codes for CASSIYRVMDQPQHF.

This chain connects TRBV14 to TRBJ2-6; no clear D. V dropped 2 bases and J dropped 0 bases, with 5 bases sitting between them. CDR1 and CDR2 (germline): SGHDN, FVKESK. The CDR3 is 15 residues long. CDR3: CASSQFRSGANVLTF. As DNA, the CDR3 is TGTGCCAGCAGCCAATTTCGCTCTGGGGCCAACGTCCTGACTTTC.

The V gene is TRBV5-6, the J gene TRBJ1-2; TRBD1 matches 10 bases. The germline V gene has CDR1 SGHDT and CDR2 YYEEEE. J gave up 6 bases and V 4 bases, and 6 bases lay outside the gene matches. The CDR3 has 14 amino acids. CDR3 protein: CASSLDRGLDGYTF. The CDR3 bases are TGTGCCAGCAGCCTAGACAGGGGGCTAGATGGCTACACCTTC.

This chain connects TRBV6-6 to TRBJ2-7; unclear D gene. V lost 0 bases and J lost 2, with 5 bases in between. Looked up from germline, CDR1 is MNHNY and CDR2 is SVGAGI (reference sequence). The CDR3 totals 13 residues. CDR3 coding DNA: TGTGCCAGCAGTTACTCGAGGACCTACGAGCAGTACTTC. It codes for CASSYSRTYEQYF.

The CDR3 here is CASGQFGTEAFF. CDR3 in DNA: TGTGCCAGCGGACAGTTCGGCACTGAAGCTTTCTTT. The chain employs TRBV6-5 and TRBJ1-1, with a tentative D call TRBD1 (6 bases). The CDR3 sequence is 12 residues long. The germline gives CDR1 MNHEY, CDR2 SVGAGI. Trimming stripped 8 bases from V and 4 bases from J, with 11 bases between.

The chain has TRBV9 and TRBJ2-3; the match to TRBD2 covers 13 bases. Germline CDR1 SGDLS, CDR2 YYNGEE. The junction had 11 bases not matched to a gene; V was cut back by 0 bases and J by 1 base. This CDR3 comprises 20 residues. In nucleotides, the CDR3 is TGTGCCAGCAGCGTAGAAACCGGGACTAGCGGGGTGGGGGGCACAGATACGCAGTATTTT. Its protein product is CASSVETGTSGVGGTDTQYF. The full variable domain, rest sourced from reference TRBV9 and TRBJ2-3, is DSGVTQTPKHLITATGQRVTLRCSPRSGDLSVYWYQQSLDQGLQFLIQYYNGEERAKGNILERFSAQQFPDLHSELNLSSLELGDSALYFCASSVETGTSGVGGTDTQYFGPGTRLTVL.

This chain joins TRBV7-3 and TRBJ1-5, with D unclear. This CDR3 has 12 residues. Trimming shortened V by 2 bases and J by 6 bases, and 5 bases separated the two germline ends. Germline V gene lookup returns CDR1 SGHTA and CDR2 FQGTGA. DNA for the CDR3: TGTGCCAGCAGCTTAGCGCCTCAGCCCCAGCATTTT. Translation gives CASSLAPQPQHF. The whole variable domain, remainder taken from reference TRBV7-3 and TRBJ1-5, is GAGVSQTPSNKVTEKGKYVELRCDPISGHTALYWYRQSLGQGPEFLIYFQGTGAADDSGLPNDRFFAVRPEGSVSTLKIQRTERGDSAVYLCASSLAPQPQHFGDGTRLSIL.

This clone was found once. The chain has TRBV27 and TRBJ1-6, with a weak D call TRBD1 (6 bases). V was pared by 2 bases and J by 7 bases, with 15 bases between. This CDR3 has 16 amino acids. Looked up from germline, CDR1 is MNHEY and CDR2 is SMNVEV (reference sequence). The CDR3 loop is CASSLTLTGPNSPLHF. In DNA form, the CDR3 reads TGTGCCAGCAGTTTAACATTAACAGGGCCCAATTCACCCCTCCACTTT.

This clone was seen more than once but under ten times. The V call is TRBV4-1, the J call TRBJ2-1, with D possibly matching TRBD1 (5 bases). Between the trimmed V and J ends, which lost 2 bases and 4 bases, there was a span of 12 bases. The CDR3 consists of 15 residues. Germline V lookup: CDR1 MGHRA, CDR2 YSYEKL. This CDR3 is CASSQWSQGYNEQFF. The CDR3 bases are TGCGCCAGCAGCCAATGGTCCCAGGGATACAATGAGCAGTTCTTC.

This clone was seen only once. The V gene is TRBV5-5, the J gene TRBJ2-5; D unclear. The CDR3 runs to 14 residues. Deletions cut 4 bases from V and 2 bases from J, with 12 bases between. Germline V gene lookup returns CDR1 SGHKS and CDR2 YYEKEE (reference sequence). CDR3 amino acids: CASSPDLLQETQYF. The CDR3, as DNA: TGTGCCAGCAGCCCGGACCTATTACAAGAGACCCAGTACTTC.

This sequence joins TRBV11-2 and TRBJ2-5; 9 bases match TRBD2. CDR3 length: 17 residues. V shed 1 base and J 1 base; nucleotides not matched to a gene: 7. Looked up from germline, CDR1 is SGHAT and CDR2 is FQNNGV. CDR3 region: CASSLGPSGAPQETQYF. In DNA form, the CDR3 reads TGTGCCAGCAGCTTAGGGCCTAGCGGGGCCCCCCAAGAGACCCAGTACTTC.

This clone has a handful of counts. V usage is TRBV4-2 and J usage is TRBJ2-1, with TRBD2 as a possible D gene (5 bases). The V end lost 0 bases, the J end lost 8 bases, and 14 bases lay between the germline ends. Germline V lookup: CDR1 LGHNA, CDR2 YNFKEQ. The CDR3 is 15 amino acids. CDR3 protein: CASSQDGGPGYEQFF. The CDR3 bases are TGTGCCAGCAGCCAAGATGGCGGCCCGGGGTATGAGCAGTTCTTC.

This chain links TRBV7-6 with TRBJ2-5; a weak D match, TRBD2 (5 bases). The last part of the DNA fits TRBJ2-7 better; the J call may be wrong. Germline values: CDR1 SGHVS, CDR2 FNYEAQ. The CDR3 is 13 residues long. The CDR3 region is CASSLNSVYEQYF. The DNA for the CDR3 is TGTGCCAGCAGCTTGAATAGCGTCTACGAGCAGTACTTC.

The gene calls are TRBV28 and TRBJ1-2, with D perhaps matching TRBD1 (6 bases). This CDR3 is built from 13 residues. Trimming shortened V by 5 bases and J by 6 bases, and 13 bases separated the two germline ends. CDR1 is MDHEN, CDR2 SYDVKM, per germline. This chain's CDR3 is CASSHGYRDGYTF. The CDR3 bases are TGTGCCAGCAGTCACGGATACAGGGATGGCTACACCTTC.

CDR3 DNA: TGTGCCAGCAGTTACTCGACCTTATCTAATGAGCAGTTCTTC. Encoded protein: CASSYSTLSNEQFF. The chain joins TRBV6-5 to TRBJ2-1; D remains ambiguous. The CDR3 extends over 14 amino acids. V was cut by 0 bases and J by 7 bases, with 10 bases left in between. The germline gives CDR1 MNHEY, CDR2 SVGAGI.

The chain couples TRBV2 to TRBJ1-2; D call uncertain. Germline-derived CDR1 and CDR2 are SNHLY and FYNNEI. V lost 6 bases to trimming and J lost 0 bases, with 11 bases between them. The CDR3 spans 14 residues. CDR3 sequence: CASRPSSANYGYTF. Written as DNA, the CDR3 is TGTGCCAGCAGACCTTCCTCAGCTAACTATGGCTACACCTTC. Based on the CDR3 plus reference TRBV2 and TRBJ1-2, the full variable domain is EPEVTQTPSHQVTQMGQEVILRCVPISNHLYFYWYRQILGQKVEFLVSFYNNEISEKSEIFDDQFSVERPDGSNFTLKIRSTKLEDSAMYFCASRPSSANYGYTFGSGTRLTVV.

The chain is built from TRBV5-1 and TRBJ2-3; TRBD2 aligns across 10 bases. The CDR3 has 15 amino acids. The junction had 10 bases not matched to a gene; V was cut back by 7 bases and J by 5 bases. Per the germline V gene, CDR1 is SGHRS and CDR2 is YFSETQ. This CDR3 is CASEMVAGGGDTQYF. CDR3 coding DNA: TGCGCCAGCGAGATGGTAGCGGGGGGTGGAGATACGCAGTATTTT.

This clone has only a few counts. The chain is built from TRBV7-9 and TRBJ2-5; D is possibly TRBD2 (6 bases). The CDR3 length is 12 residues. CDR1 and CDR2 (germline): SEHNR, FQNEAQ (reference sequence). The V and J ends lost 5 bases and 8 bases respectively, with 12 bases between them. CDR3 amino acids: CASSAREPTQYF. The CDR3 region has the DNA TGTGCCAGCAGCGCCCGGGAGCCAACCCAGTACTTC. Looking up the rest from reference TRBV7-9 and TRBJ2-5 gives the full variable domain: DTGVSQNPRHKITKRGQNVTFRCDPISEHNRLYWYRQTLGQGPEFLTYFQNEAQLEKSRLLSDRFSAERPKGSFSTLEIQRTEQGDSAMYLCASSAREPTQYFGPGTRLLVL.

This chain connects TRBV7-2 to TRBJ2-7; 7 bases are shared with TRBD1. This CDR3 has 14 residues. After removal of 5 bases from V and 2 bases from J, the junction contained 6 bases not matched to a gene. Looked up from germline, CDR1 is SGHTA and CDR2 is FQGNSA. Written as DNA, the CDR3 is TGTGCCAGCAGCACCGGACAGGTTACCTACGAGCAGTACTTC. This sequence encodes CASSTGQVTYEQYF.

The chain has TRBV6-5 and TRBJ1-1, with a tentative D call TRBD1 (5 bases). Germline V gene lookup returns CDR1 MNHEY and CDR2 SVGAGI. Trimming stripped 6 bases from V and 1 base from J, with 9 bases between. This CDR3 comprises 13 residues. The CDR3 DNA follows: TGTGCCAGCAGAATGACAGAGAACACTGAAGCTTTCTTT. It yields the protein CASRMTENTEAFF.